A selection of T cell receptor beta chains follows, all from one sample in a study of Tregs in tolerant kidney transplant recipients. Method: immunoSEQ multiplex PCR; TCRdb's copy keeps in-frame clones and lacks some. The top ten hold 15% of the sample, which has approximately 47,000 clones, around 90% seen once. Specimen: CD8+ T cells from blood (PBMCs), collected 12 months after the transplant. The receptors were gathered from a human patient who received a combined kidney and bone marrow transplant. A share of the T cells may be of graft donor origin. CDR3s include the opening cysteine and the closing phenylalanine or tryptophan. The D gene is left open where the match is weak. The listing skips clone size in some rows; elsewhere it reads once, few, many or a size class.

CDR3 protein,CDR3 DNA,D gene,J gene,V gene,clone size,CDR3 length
CASSQQDRGVSYNEQFF,TGCGCCAGCAGTCAACAGGACCGGGGGGTTTCCTACAATGAGCAGTTCTTC,TRBD2,TRBJ2-1,TRBV23-1,.,17
CASSRDPGQPGRTYEQYF,TGTGCCAGTAGCCGAGACCCGGGACAGCCGGGGCGAACCTACGAGCAGTACTTC,TRBD1,TRBJ2-7,TRBV19,.,18
CASSVPTGDGYTF,TGTGCCAGCAGCGTACCGACAGGGGATGGCTACACCTTC,TRBD1,TRBJ1-2,TRBV7-2,.,13
CASSVAPRVHGDNNEQFF,TGTGCCAGCAGCGTAGCCCCAAGGGTCCACGGGGACAACAATGAGCAGTTCTTC,.,TRBJ2-1,TRBV9,once,18
CASSATSGGNNEQFF,TGTGCCAGCAGCGCCACTAGCGGGGGCAACAATGAGCAGTTCTTC,TRBD2,TRBJ2-1,TRBV7-6,.,15
CASSQVPIGFREYNEQFF,TGCGCCAGCAGCCAAGTTCCTATAGGGTTTCGGGAATACAATGAGCAGTTCTTC,.,TRBJ2-1,TRBV4-1,.,18
CASSPQGWAGGYTF,TGTGCCAGCAGTCCTCAGGGCTGGGCTGGGGGCTACACCTTC,.,TRBJ1-2,TRBV6-5,.,14
CASSLGAGTGANTEAFF,TGTGCCAGCAGCTTAGGGGCGGGCACAGGGGCTAACACTGAAGCTTTCTTT,TRBD1,TRBJ1-1,TRBV7-3,.,17
CASTEGTSGEFEQYF,TGTGCCAGCACCGAGGGGACTAGCGGGGAATTCGAGCAGTACTTC,TRBD2,TRBJ2-7,TRBV6-6,.,15
CASQWSGSSYEQYF,TGTGCCAGCCAATGGAGCGGGTCTTCCTACGAGCAGTACTTC,.,TRBJ2-7,TRBV27,.,14
CASSQAQGVESPLHF,TGCGCCAGCAGCCAAGCCCAGGGGGTAGAATCACCCCTCCACTTT,TRBD1,TRBJ1-6,TRBV4-3,.,15
CATSRIGTSGYEQYF,TGTGCCACCAGCAGAATCGGGACTAGCGGCTACGAGCAGTACTTC,TRBD2,TRBJ2-7,TRBV15,.,15
CASSLRTGLAKNIQYF,TGTGCCAGCAGCCTTAGGACAGGCCTAGCCAAAAACATTCAGTACTTC,TRBD1,TRBJ2-4,TRBV5-6,.,16
CTSSSQKRRIHGYTF,TGCACCAGCAGCAGCCAAAAAAGGAGGATCCATGGCTACACCTTC,.,TRBJ1-2,TRBV1,.,15
CASSDSNSGGPDTQYF,TGTGCCAGCAGTGACTCTAATAGCGGGGGCCCAGATACGCAGTATTTT,TRBD2,TRBJ2-3,TRBV6-4,.,16
CSASGGGLVLSGEQYF,TGCAGCGCCTCAGGCGGGGGGCTTGTTCTCTCAGGCGAGCAGTACTTC,TRBD2,TRBJ2-7,TRBV29-1,once,16
CASSPGLADSDTQYF,TGTGCCAGCAGCCCCGGACTAGCGGACTCCGATACGCAGTATTTT,TRBD2,TRBJ2-3,TRBV11-1,.,15
CASSEMTGSYGYTF,TGTGCCAGCAGCGAGATGACAGGGAGCTATGGCTACACCTTC,TRBD1,TRBJ1-2,TRBV7-6,.,14
CASRPASAGVNEQFF,TGTGCCAGCAGACCGGCCAGTGCAGGGGTTAATGAGCAGTTCTTC,.,TRBJ2-1,TRBV2,.,15
CASSQVDNNNSPLHF,TGCGCCAGCAGCCAAGTTGACAACAATAATTCACCCCTCCACTTT,.,TRBJ1-6,TRBV4-1,once,15
CASSLDRGQGQPQHF,TGTGCCAGCAGCCTGGACAGGGGGCAGGGTCAGCCCCAGCATTTT,TRBD1,TRBJ1-5,TRBV27,.,15
CASSDSLDREETQYF,TGTGCCAGCAGTGACTCCCTGGACAGGGAGGAGACCCAGTACTTC,TRBD1,TRBJ2-5,TRBV28,.,15
CASSLQLAGGPGDTQYF,TGTGCCAGCAGCCTACAGCTAGCGGGGGGGCCGGGAGATACGCAGTATTTT,TRBD2,TRBJ2-3,TRBV14,.,17
CASSFGEWGNQPQHF,TGTGCCAGCAGCTTCGGGGAGTGGGGCAATCAGCCCCAGCATTTT,.,TRBJ1-5,TRBV7-9,.,15
CASSTVPLRRPQHF,TGTGCCAGTAGTACGGTCCCCCTGCGGAGGCCCCAGCATTTT,.,TRBJ1-5,TRBV19,.,14
CASRSITGLASTDTQYF,TGTGCCAGCAGGTCCATCACGGGACTAGCAAGTACGGATACGCAGTATTTT,TRBD2,TRBJ2-3,TRBV9,.,17
CASSLGQGGTDIQYF,TGTGCCAGCAGCTTAGGACAGGGTGGGACTGACATTCAGTACTTC,.,TRBJ2-4,TRBV7-9,.,15
CASIAPLACEQFF,TGTGCCAGCATAGCCCCTCTAGCGTGTGAGCAGTTCTTC,.,TRBJ2-1,TRBV6-4,once,13